These T cell receptor beta chains were read from a single sample in a study of T cell clones after liver transplantation. Here immunoSEQ multiplex PCR was the method, and the copy in TCRdb shows in-frame clones only, minus some. Of around 60,000 clones listed, about two thirds are singletons. The specimen was CD4+ T cells from blood, collected before liver transplant. The source of these receptors is a human donor who received a liver transplant. CDR3s include the opening cysteine and the closing phenylalanine or tryptophan. The D gene is left open where the match is weak. Some rows mark clone size as missing; the rest say once, few, many or name a class of expanded clone.

D gene,J gene,V gene,clone size,CDR3 DNA,CDR3 protein
NA,TRBJ2-7,TRBV4-2,once,TGTGCCAGCAGCCAAGAGTCTCGTCCCCTCTACGAGCAGTACTTC,CASSQESRPLYEQYF
TRBD1,TRBJ1-1,TRBV28,NA,TGTGCCAGCAGTTACAGGGGGCAATTCGGACCGAACACTGAAGCTTTCTTT,CASSYRGQFGPNTEAFF
NA,TRBJ1-2,TRBV29-1,NA,TGCAGCGTTGAAGAGGGCAGGGGAATCGGTGGCTACACCTTC,CSVEEGRGIGGYTF
NA,TRBJ2-2,TRBV11-3,many,TGTGCCAGCAGCCCCGGGAGCGGGCATAACACCGGGGAGCTGTTTTTT,CASSPGSGHNTGELFF
TRBD1,TRBJ2-5,TRBV9,once,TGTGCCAGCAGCGGCGTCGGTAGGGGGCGAGAGACCCAGTACTTC,CASSGVGRGRETQYF
NA,TRBJ2-2,TRBV30,NA,TGTGCCTCCCAGAGGGGGTCCAAGCCCGGGGAGCTGTTTTTT,CASQRGSKPGELFF
TRBD2,TRBJ2-3,TRBV5-1,NA,TGCGCCAGCAGCTCCCAAAGCGGGGGTGGCACAGATACGCAGTATTTT,CASSSQSGGGTDTQYF
TRBD1,TRBJ1-2,TRBV28,few,TGTGCCAGCAGTTTACAGGGGGTGGACTACACCTTC,CASSLQGVDYTF
TRBD1,TRBJ1-2,TRBV5-1,medium-sized,TGCGCCAGCAGCTTGGATCCAGGGGGCAACTATGGCTACACCTTC,CASSLDPGGNYGYTF
TRBD1,TRBJ2-7,TRBV2,NA,TGTGCCAGCAGTGTTTCCCCCGGGACAGGGGGTCACGAGCAGTACTTC,CASSVSPGTGGHEQYF
TRBD1,TRBJ2-7,TRBV6-1,NA,TGTGCCAGCAGACTCCAGACAGGGGGGGACGAGCAGTACTTC,CASRLQTGGDEQYF
NA,TRBJ2-7,TRBV10-1,NA,TGCGCCAGCAGTCCAGACTCCTACGAGCAGTACTTC,CASSPDSYEQYF
TRBD1,TRBJ1-5,TRBV7-2,few,TGTGCCAGCAGCCTCGACAGGGGGCGAAATCAGCCCCAGCATTTT,CASSLDRGRNQPQHF
NA,TRBJ2-7,TRBV15,NA,TGTGCCACCAGCAGAGACAATGGGGGGGCTATGAACTTC,CATSRDNGGAMNF
TRBD2,TRBJ2-1,TRBV7-3,NA,TGTGCCAGCAGCTCTACCCTAGCGGGGGTCAATGAGCAGTTCTTC,CASSSTLAGVNEQFF
NA,TRBJ2-2,TRBV12-5,many,TGTGCTAGTGGTTTGCAGGGTCAGGGCGGGGAGCTGTTTTTT,CASGLQGQGGELFF
NA,TRBJ2-2,TRBV5-1,NA,TGCGCCAGCAGCATTCTGACAGAATCGAACACCGGGGAGCTGTTTTTT,CASSILTESNTGELFF
TRBD1,TRBJ1-3,TRBV7-2,NA,TGTGCCAGCAGCTCCGGACAGGGGGCTAACACCATATATTTT,CASSSGQGANTIYF
NA,TRBJ1-5,TRBV5-8,once,TGTGCCAGCAGCCCCCGGGGTTATAGCAATCAGCCCCAGCATTTT,CASSPRGYSNQPQHF
NA,TRBJ2-4,TRBV29-1,NA,TGCAGCGTTGGGGGGCGGGACGGGGGGAACATTCAGTACTTC,CSVGGRDGGNIQYF
NA,TRBJ2-1,TRBV5-8,once,TGTGCCAGCAGCCCCATGGGGGGATCCTACAATGAGCAGTTCTTC,CASSPMGGSYNEQFF
NA,TRBJ2-3,TRBV28,few,TGTGCCAGCAGTTCCACAAGCACAGATACGCAGTATTTT,CASSSTSTDTQYF
TRBD2,TRBJ2-1,TRBV19,NA,TGTGCCAGTAGTTCGCCGGGACTAGGAGACAATGAGCAGTTCTTC,CASSSPGLGDNEQFF
TRBD1,TRBJ2-7,TRBV28,once,TGTGCCAGCAACTCACAGGGGACAGGCCGGGTCTACGAGCAGTACTTC,CASNSQGTGRVYEQYF
NA,TRBJ1-5,TRBV5-8,NA,TGTGCCAGCAGCTTGGACGGGGTTCAGCCCCAGCATTTT,CASSLDGVQPQHF
NA,TRBJ1-6,TRBV19,few,TGTGAAAGGGGTGACTCACCCCTCCACTTT,CERGDSPLHF
NA,TRBJ1-2,TRBV10-2,few,TGCGCCAGCAGCCCGGGACTCGATAATGGCTACACCTTC,CASSPGLDNGYTF
NA,TRBJ1-5,TRBV4-1,NA,TGCGCCAGCAGCCAAGGTGCCGGCGACAATTGGCCCCAGCATTTT,CASSQGAGDNWPQHF
TRBD2,TRBJ2-3,TRBV23-1,NA,TGCGCCAGCAGTCAATCGGGAGCGCGGGGGGCTAGCACAGATACGCAGTATTTT,CASSQSGARGASTDTQYF
NA,TRBJ2-3,TRBV9,NA,TGTGCCAGCAGTGACGAGAGAGCGACAGATACGCAGTATTTT,CASSDERATDTQYF
TRBD1,TRBJ2-3,TRBV7-2,many,TGTGCCAGCAGCTTAGGACAGGGGCAGGATACGCAGTATTTT,CASSLGQGQDTQYF
NA,TRBJ1-1,TRBV19,few,TGTGCCAGTAGTTCCCAGAAGAACACTGAAGCTTTCTTT,CASSSQKNTEAFF
NA,TRBJ1-2,TRBV29-1,NA,TGCAGCGTTGCTCCCCAGTCTCCCTGGCAGGGCGACATTTATGGCTACACCTTC,CSVAPQSPWQGDIYGYTF
TRBD1,TRBJ2-7,TRBV25-1,NA,TGTGCCAGCAGTGCTTCCTCGGGACAGGGTTTGGACGAGCAGTACTTC,CASSASSGQGLDEQYF
TRBD2,TRBJ2-3,TRBV2,NA,TGTGCCAGCAGCGTACTAGCGGGGGCAATAGATACGCAGTATTTT,CASSVLAGAIDTQYF
NA,TRBJ2-7,TRBV10-2,NA,TGCGCCAGCAGTGAGCCTCCTACCTACGAGCAGTACTTC,CASSEPPTYEQYF
NA,TRBJ1-2,TRBV18,NA,TGTGCCAGCTCACCACCCCCGGGGGGCTATGGCTACACCTTC,CASSPPPGGYGYTF
TRBD1,TRBJ2-3,TRBV6-1,NA,TGTGCCAGCAGTTCCGGGGACAGGGCGACAGATACGCAGTATTTT,CASSSGDRATDTQYF
NA,TRBJ1-1,TRBV30,NA,TGTGCCTCGATGAGACAGGTGGGGTACACTGAAGCTTTCTTT,CASMRQVGYTEAFF
NA,TRBJ1-5,TRBV6-5,NA,TGTGCCAGCAGTTATAGGGGTTATGGCAATCAGCCCCAGCATTTT,CASSYRGYGNQPQHF
TRBD1,TRBJ1-2,TRBV30,NA,TGTGCCTGGAGTTTTTCTGACAGGGGAGCCTATGGCTACACCTTC,CAWSFSDRGAYGYTF
NA,TRBJ1-3,TRBV27,NA,TGTGCCAGCAGTTTAACTGGGACACCGGGAAACACCATATATTTT,CASSLTGTPGNTIYF
TRBD1,TRBJ1-5,TRBV9,few,TGTGCCAGCGGACAGGTCAATCAGCCCCAGCATTTT,CASGQVNQPQHF
NA,TRBJ1-1,TRBV27,few,TGTGCCAGCAGCCCAAATCGGGAGGGGAGACGCCAGGCAAGAAGGACTGAAGCTTTCTTT,CASSPNREGRRQARRTEAFF
TRBD1,TRBJ2-2,TRBV10-3,NA,TGTGCCATCCGGGGGACAGGGGGCACCGGGGAGCTGTTTTTT,CAIRGTGGTGELFF
NA,TRBJ2-3,TRBV4-1,NA,TGCGCCAGCAGCCTCCTTATGACAGCCACAGATACGCAGTATTTT,CASSLLMTATDTQYF
TRBD1,TRBJ2-5,TRBV5-6,NA,TGTGCCAGCAGTTCGGACAGGGAGTACCAAGAGACCCAGTACTTC,CASSSDREYQETQYF
TRBD2,TRBJ2-2,TRBV4-2,NA,TGTGCCAGCAGCTTAACGGGGGGGCGCGGGGCCGGGGAGCTGTTTTTT,CASSLTGGRGAGELFF
NA,TRBJ2-5,TRBV10-3,once,TGTGCCATCAGATCCGCGGAGACCCAGTACTTC,CAIRSAETQYF
TRBD2,TRBJ2-5,TRBV7-2,few,TGTGCCAGCAGCCAAAGCGCGACTAGCCCAGAGACCCAGTACTTC,CASSQSATSPETQYF
TRBD1,TRBJ2-7,TRBV5-1,NA,TGCGCCAGCAGCTCGACCAAACAGGGGGCCTACGAGCAGTACTTC,CASSSTKQGAYEQYF
NA,TRBJ1-6,TRBV10-3,few,TGTGCCATCAGTGACAGGGATAATTCACCCCTCCACTTT,CAISDRDNSPLHF
NA,TRBJ1-1,TRBV5-6,NA,TGTGCCAGCAGTTTGCAGTACACTGAAGCTTTCTTT,CASSLQYTEAFF
TRBD1,TRBJ1-1,TRBV5-1,NA,TGCGCCAGCAGTACCCTACAGGGGATCGACACTGAAGCTTTCTTT,CASSTLQGIDTEAFF